These 20 T cell receptor beta chains were sequenced from one sample in a study of blood T cell repertoires in COVID-19. Only in-frame clones appear in the TCRdb table, and some are missing; sequencing was by immunoSEQ multiplex PCR. Of roughly 68,000 clones in the sample, about 81% were seen once. Sequenced: peripheral blood. All receptors come from a human donor in a cohort sampled during active COVID-19.

This chain links TRBV6-5 with TRBJ1-2; D is undetermined. Germline CDR1 and CDR2: MNHEY and SVGAGI. This CDR3 has 15 amino acids. V lost 1 base and J 3 bases, leaving 12 bases between the germline ends. This CDR3 is CASSYLRGNYYGYTF. DNA for the CDR3: TGTGCCAGCAGTTACTTGCGGGGAAACTACTATGGCTACACCTTC.

This clone was seen a handful of times. The V call is TRBV5-4, the J call TRBJ2-7; 7 nucleotides align to TRBD2. The ends lost 0 bases at V and 1 base at J; junction bases unmatched: 4. CDR3 size: 15 residues. Germline loops: CDR1 SGHNT, CDR2 YYREEE (reference sequence). CDR3 sequence (DNA): TGTGCCAGCAGCTTGGACCAGGGACTATCCTACGAGCAGTACTTC. Its translation: CASSLDQGLSYEQYF.

The chain recombines TRBV6-2 or TRBV6-3 with TRBJ2-5, with TRBD2 matching 7 bases. Germline loops: CDR1 MNHEY, CDR2 SVGEGT. The V and J ends lost 3 bases and 5 bases, in that order; junction bases with no gene match: 9. The length of the CDR3 is 15 residues. CDR3: CASSYSGGSYETQYF. Here the CDR3 DNA reads TGTGCCAGCAGTTATTCCGGCGGGAGCTACGAGACCCAGTACTTC.

V and J are TRBV20-1 and TRBJ2-7; no definite D call. V was pared by 5 bases and J by 7 bases, with 12 bases between. Germline lookup yields CDR1 DFQATT and CDR2 SNEGSKA (reference sequence). The CDR3 consists of 11 residues. CDR3 nucleotide sequence: TGCAGTGCTCGGGTACACCTAGAGCAGTACTTC. Its protein product is CSARVHLEQYF.

This clone was found a few times. The chain employs TRBV25-1 and TRBJ1-4; unclear D gene. Germline V gene lookup returns CDR1 MGHDK and CDR2 SYGVNS. Trimming removed 10 bases at V and 10 bases at J, with 28 bases between. This CDR3 is built from 16 residues. The CDR3 DNA sequence: TGTGCCACGAGAGGTTCGGACGGGATTGGTCCTGGAAAACTGTTTTTT. It yields the protein CATRGSDGIGPGKLFF.

The chain uses TRBV19 and TRBJ1-4; D ambiguous. The length of the CDR3 is 15 residues. Germline V lookup: CDR1 LNHDA, CDR2 SQIVND (reference sequence). V dropped 3 bases and J dropped 8 bases, with 16 bases sitting between them. DNA for the CDR3: TGTGCCAGTAGTATGATGAGAGGCTTCGGGGAAAAACTGTTTTTT. It is translated as CASSMMRGFGEKLFF. The full variable domain, in which reference TRBV19 and TRBJ1-4 provide the parts outside the CDR3, is DGGITQSPKYLFRKEGQNVTLSCEQNLNHDAMYWYRQDPGQGLRLIYYSQIVNDFQKGDIAEGYSVSREKKESFPLTVTSAQKNPTAFYLCASSMMRGFGEKLFFGSGTQLSVL.

As concerns this clone: Sequence at one end of the junction differs from germline and may be a read error. The rearrangement joins TRBV7-2 to TRBJ2-5, with 8 bases identical to TRBD1. The length of the CDR3 is 15 residues. Germline V CDR1 and CDR2: SGHTA, FQGNSA. CDR3 DNA: TGTGCCAGCAGCGCCTCGCCAGGACAGGGAGAGGCCCAGTACTTC. This codes for CASSASPGQGEAQYF.

This clone was counted a few times. The J gene is TRBJ1-5, the V gene TRBV7-2, with D perhaps matching TRBD1 (6 bases). V was shortened by 5 bases and J by 0 bases, with 14 bases between the two germline ends. The CDR3 has 16 residues. Germline CDR1 is SGHTA and CDR2 is FQGNSA. The chain's CDR3 is CASSLGGAGSNQPQHF. DNA of the CDR3: TGTGCCAGCAGCCTGGGGGGGGCTGGTAGCAATCAGCCCCAGCATTTT. The variable domain in full, completed from reference TRBV7-2 and TRBJ1-5, reads GAGVSQSPSNKVTEKGKDVELRCDPISGHTALYWYRQSLGQGLEFLIYFQGNSAPDKSGLPSDRFSAERTGGSVSTLTIQRTQQEDSAVYLCASSLGGAGSNQPQHFGDGTRLSIL.

The genes are TRBV5-1 and TRBJ2-5; 9 nucleotides match TRBD1. The CDR3 extends over 14 amino acids. The junction had 3 bases not matched to a gene; V was cut back by 1 base and J by 5 bases. Germline lookup yields CDR1 SGHRS and CDR2 YFSETQ. CDR3 DNA sequence: TGCGCCAGCAGCTTGATGGGACAGGGCGAGACCCAGTACTTC. It codes for CASSLMGQGETQYF.

The V call is TRBV19, the J call TRBJ1-5; TRBD1 matches at 7 bases. CDR1 is LNHDA and CDR2 is SQIVND in the germline V gene (reference sequence). Trimming removed 5 bases from V and 7 bases from J; junction bases left unmatched: 11. CDR3 length equals 15 residues. The CDR3 nucleotides are TGTGCCAGTAGTCAAGAGGGAAGACAGGGACAGCCCCAGCATTTT. Translating it yields CASSQEGRQGQPQHF.

The CDR3 coding sequence is TGTGCCAGCAGCCACCGACAGGGGGCTATCCAAGAGACCCAGTACTTC. Amino acids: CASSHRQGAIQETQYF. The genes are TRBV11-3 and TRBJ2-5; 10 nucleotides match TRBD1. The CDR3 runs to 16 residues. The V gene end was trimmed by 5 bases and the J gene end by 1 base; junction bases not matched to a gene: 7. Germline V gene sequence: CDR1 SGHNT, CDR2 YENEEA.

The chain recombines TRBV27 with TRBJ1-6, with 9 positions matching TRBD1. The CDR3 is 16 amino acids. With 5 bases clipped from V and 7 bases from J, the junction kept 9 bases outside the gene matches. From germline, CDR1 is MNHEY and CDR2 SMNVEV (reference sequence). The CDR3 loop is CASSQLGQGKNSPLHF. The CDR3 DNA reads TGTGCCAGCAGTCAACTAGGACAGGGGAAAAATTCACCCCTCCACTTT.

The chain uses TRBV28 and TRBJ1-3; 7 bases fit TRBD1. V dropped 4 bases and J dropped 4; count of bases not matched to a gene: 7. This CDR3 contains 15 residues. Germline CDR1 and CDR2: MDHEN and SYDVKM. CDR3 residues: CASSSDRALGNTIYF. CDR3 DNA: TGTGCCAGCAGTTCCGACAGGGCATTGGGAAACACCATATATTTT. The whole variable domain, filled in from reference TRBV28 and TRBJ1-3, reads DVKVTQSSRYLVKRTGEKVFLECVQDMDHENMFWYRQDPGLGLRLIYFSYDVKMKEKGDIPEGYSVSREKKERFSLILESASTNQTSMYLCASSSDRALGNTIYFGEGSWLTVV.

The chain joins TRBV28 to TRBJ2-7, with 7 bases fitting TRBD2. Losses at the gene ends were 7 bases for V and 0 bases for J; bases not matched to a gene: 9. Germline CDR1 is MDHEN and CDR2 is SYDVKM. There are 15 residues in the CDR3. The CDR3 reads CASKRWGGSSYEQYF. The CDR3 DNA follows: TGTGCCAGCAAAAGGTGGGGGGGAAGCTCCTACGAGCAGTACTTC.

The genes are TRBV18 and TRBJ2-7; 9 bases agree with TRBD1. This CDR3 is 14 amino acids long. J was trimmed by 4 bases and V by 4 bases; bases with no gene match: 5. CDR1 and CDR2 from the germline V gene are KGHSH and LQKENI. This CDR3 is CASSQGQGPYEQYF. DNA for the CDR3: TGTGCCAGCTCACAGGGACAGGGTCCATACGAGCAGTACTTC.

The chain joins TRBV28 to TRBJ2-7; TRBD2 aligns across 10 bases. The CDR3 sequence is 15 residues long. Per the germline V gene, CDR1 is MDHEN and CDR2 is SYDVKM. Trimming at V came to 5 bases and at J to 2 bases, leaving 6 bases not matched to a gene. The CDR3 sequence is CASSPSAGGPYEQYF. DNA for the CDR3: TGTGCCAGCAGTCCCTCAGCGGGAGGGCCCTACGAGCAGTACTTC.

The chain combines TRBV14 with TRBJ2-5; 8 bases agree with TRBD2. Germline CDR1 is SGHDN and CDR2 is FVKESK. The CDR3 is made up of 16 amino acids. Germline trimming cut 2 bases from V and 5 bases from J; bases unmatched to any gene: 10. The CDR3 region is CASSQFGGGLSETQYF. The CDR3 DNA is TGTGCCAGCAGCCAATTCGGGGGGGGATTGAGTGAGACCCAGTACTTC.

V gene TRBV5-4 combines with J gene TRBJ2-7; tentatively, D is TRBD1 (5 bases). From germline, CDR1 is SGHNT and CDR2 YYREEE (reference sequence). The CDR3 is 12 residues long. Trimming stripped 1 base from V and 5 bases from J, with 7 bases between. CDR3 DNA sequence: TGTGCCAGCAGCTTGCTGGACAACGAGCAGTACTTC. It specifies CASSLLDNEQYF.

The J gene is TRBJ2-1, the V gene TRBV9, with a weak D call TRBD2 (6 bases). The germline V gene has CDR1 SGDLS and CDR2 YYNGEE. This CDR3 is built from 15 residues. Trimming removed 0 bases from V and 3 bases from J, with 10 bases in between. CDR3 nucleotides: TGTGCCAGCAGCGTAGAGGCTAGCGACTACAATGAGCAGTTCTTC. Its protein is CASSVEASDYNEQFF.

This clone was counted a few times. The CDR3 sequence is CASSFSSGSSEQYF. The CDR3 coding sequence is TGTGCCAGCAGCTTCTCTAGCGGGAGTTCCGAGCAGTACTTC. The chain joins TRBV11-2 to TRBJ2-7; 10 bases match TRBD2. The ends lost 3 bases at V and 6 bases at J; junction bases unmatched: 5. Germline values: CDR1 SGHAT, CDR2 FQNNGV. The CDR3 is 14 amino acids.